Described below is a single TCR beta chain sequence and its context. Its antigen is not known. This sample was taken from a study of T cell responses to AZD1222 COVID-19 vaccine. Study-level results: Nearly half of spike-specific TCRs reportedly target variant regions that are unmutated in the B.1.351 and B.1.1.7 variants.

CDR1 and CDR2 from the germline V gene are LGHNA and YNFKEQ. The CDR3 totals 16 residues. With 4 bases removed from V and 6 bases from J, the gap between germline ends came to 16 bases. Sequencing was performed with immunoSEQ multiplex PCR; in TCRdb, only in-frame clones are kept and a portion is missing. The table shows roughly 180,000 clones, with approximately 86% occurring only once. Sequences were derived from peripheral blood, sampled on day 0 of AZD1222 vaccination. The source is an adult in good health. V gene TRBV4-2 combines with J gene TRBJ1-6, with D possibly being TRBD1 (5 bases). CDR3 nucleotides: TGTGCCAGCAGCCCATATCAGGGTAATTCTAATTCACCCCTCCACTTT. Its protein product is CASSPYQGNSNSPLHF.